This T cell receptor beta chain is drawn from a study of blood T cell repertoires in COVID-19. Study as a whole: Some COVID-19 samples were acute and others convalescent; all came from the United States, Italy and Spain. Sources were T cells, B-cell-depleted T cells, or PBMCs; the material itself was cDNA or gDNA.

Authors' analysis steps: Amplification of reference gene primers provided the estimated nucleated cell counts. Sequenced by immunoSEQ multiplex PCR; TCRdb stores in-frame clones only, minus some. D and trimming were read from the DNA, whereas the V and J calls and clone size are those reported in that table. Of about 240,000 clones in the sample, 82% were seen once. Germline CDR1 reads LGHNA; CDR2 reads YSLEER. The junction had 3 bases not matched to a gene; V was cut back by 1 base and J by 5 bases. This CDR3 has 15 residues. The clonotype comes from a woman younger than 30 with acute or convalescent COVID-19. The rearrangement links TRBV4-3 to TRBJ2-7, with TRBD2 identical over 12 bases. Material: peripheral blood. CDR3 protein: CASSQVLAGGHEQYF. The CDR3, as DNA: TGCGCCAGCAGCCAAGTACTAGCGGGAGGTCACGAGCAGTACTTC.